This paragraph reports one T cell receptor (beta chain). Assay used: immunoSEQ multiplex PCR; TCRdb lists only in-frame clones, some missing. Among tens of thousands of clones listed, roughly 80% were seen once. This entry is derived from a study of blood T cell repertoires in COVID-19. Study-level information: T cells, B-cell-depleted T cells, or PBMCs supplied cDNA or gDNA.

CDR1 and CDR2 from the germline V gene are SGHAT and FQNNGV. This CDR3 is built from 15 residues. V shed 4 bases and J 7 bases; nucleotides not matched to a gene: 8. The gene calls are TRBV11-2 and TRBJ1-4; TRBD1 agrees at 8 bases. Specimen: peripheral blood. This TCR came from an elderly woman with acute or convalescent COVID-19. CDR3 sequence: CASSSRGLPGEKLFF. CDR3 bases: TGTGCCAGCAGCTCCAGGGGGCTCCCAGGTGAAAAACTGTTTTTT.